This passage covers 29 T cell receptor beta chains from one sample sequenced in a study of neoadjuvant anti-PD-1 for oral cavity cancer. The table came from immunoSEQ multiplex PCR; TCRdb's copy has only in-frame clones and leaves some out. This sample yields about 68,000 clones, of which 80% to 90% are seen a single time; around 3.2% belongs to the top ten. This sample's time point: after neoadjuvant nivolumab, at surgical resection. The sequencing here drew on PBMCs, taken after nivolumab (anti-PD-1) treatment. These receptors were taken from a person aged 35-79 years with oral cavity squamous cell carcinoma.

In this sample, this clone turned up a few times. The chain couples TRBV2 to TRBJ2-1; TRBD2 matches 7 bases. CDR3 length equals 15 residues. Germline trimming cut 2 bases from V and 1 base from J; bases unmatched to any gene: 2. Per germline, CDR1 SNHLY and CDR2 FYNNEI. CDR3 sequence reads: CASSESGTSYNEQFF. The CDR3, as DNA: TGTGCCAGCAGTGAAAGCGGGACGTCCTACAATGAGCAGTTCTTC.

DNA of the CDR3: TGTGCCAGCTCACCAAGGACAGGGAACCAAGAGACCCAGTACTTC. Residues: CASSPRTGNQETQYF. The V and J genes are TRBV18 and TRBJ2-5; 8 bases match TRBD1. The V gene's germline CDR1 is KGHSH and CDR2 LQKENI. CDR3 size: 15 residues. V lost 2 bases and J lost 0; bases outside the gene matches: 2.

This clone appeared a few times. The rearrangement joins TRBV27 to TRBJ2-3; a weak D match, TRBD2 (5 bases). Germline-derived CDR1 and CDR2 are MNHEY and SMNVEV (reference sequence). The germline V and J ends were trimmed by 2 bases and 1 base, with 13 bases remaining between them. This CDR3 is built from 16 residues. The CDR3, as DNA: TGTGCCAGCAGTTTAGCCCCACGAGCGGGCACAGATACGCAGTATTTT. The encoded protein is CASSLAPRAGTDTQYF.

The genes are TRBV10-1 and TRBJ2-7, with a possible D match to TRBD2 (6 bases). The CDR3 contains 12 residues. V was pared by 8 bases and J by 2 bases, with 10 bases between. Germline V gene lookup returns CDR1 WNHNN and CDR2 SYGVQD (reference sequence). CDR3 in amino acids: CASGGTPYEQYF. Here the CDR3 DNA reads TGCGCCAGCGGCGGGACTCCCTACGAGCAGTACTTC.

The chain employs TRBV19 and TRBJ2-2; the D gene is possibly TRBD1 (5 bases). V was pared by 4 bases and J by 4 bases, with 10 bases between. Germline V gene lookup returns CDR1 LNHDA and CDR2 SQIVND (reference sequence). The CDR3 has 14 amino acids. CDR3 region: CASSTGSSTGELFF. CDR3 in DNA: TGTGCCAGTAGTACAGGGTCATCCACCGGGGAGCTGTTTTTT.

CDR3 protein: CASSLDRSYNEQFF. The CDR3 nucleotides are TGTGCCAGCAGCTTGGATCGGTCCTACAATGAGCAGTTCTTC. The V call is TRBV5-6, the J call TRBJ2-1; D not certain. Germline lookup yields CDR1 SGHDT and CDR2 YYEEEE. This CDR3 is 14 amino acids long. Trimming pared 0 bases from V and 1 base from J, leaving 5 bases between.

This clone came up a few times. This sequence joins TRBV28 and TRBJ2-7; D is uncertain. CDR3 length equals 13 residues. Trimming pared 3 bases from V and 6 bases from J, leaving 12 bases between. Germline CDR1 MDHEN, CDR2 SYDVKM. The CDR3, as DNA: TGTGCCAGCAGTTTTGCGGCACCCCCCGAGCAGTACTTC. Encoded protein: CASSFAAPPEQYF.

The chain recombines TRBV6-1 with TRBJ2-1; either TRBD1 or TRBD2 may supply D (5 bases each). CDR1 and CDR2 from the germline V gene are MNHNS and SASEGT. The V gene lost 2 bases and the J gene lost 5 bases, with 16 bases spanning the gap. This CDR3 has 16 residues. CDR3 sequence reads: CASSEFGAGTHNEQFF. In nucleotides, the CDR3 is TGTGCCAGCAGTGAATTCGGGGCAGGTACCCACAATGAGCAGTTCTTC.

The V call is TRBV7-9, the J call TRBJ2-7; TRBD2 aligns across 11 bases. The CDR3 is made up of 15 amino acids. Germline loops: CDR1 SEHNR, CDR2 FQNEAQ (reference sequence). J lost 5 bases, V lost 5 bases, and 8 bases had no gene match. CDR3 region: CASSERLAGMNEQYF. Written as DNA, the CDR3 is TGTGCCAGCAGCGAGAGACTAGCGGGAATGAACGAGCAGTACTTC.

The chain is built from TRBV11-2 and TRBJ1-4, with 9 bases identical to TRBD1. Germline values: CDR1 SGHAT, CDR2 FQNNGV. Losses at the gene ends were 5 bases for V and 10 bases for J; bases not matched to a gene: 11. The CDR3 is 15 amino acids. This CDR3 is CASSPPQGQGRKLFF. In DNA, the CDR3 is TGTGCCAGCAGCCCCCCCCAGGGACAGGGAAGAAAACTGTTTTTT.

J is TRBJ1-1 and V is TRBV29-1, with D possibly TRBD1 on 5 matching bases. This CDR3 spans 11 amino acids. Germline V gives CDR1 SQVTM, CDR2 ANQGSEA. V was clipped by 6 bases and J by 7 bases, with 12 bases between them. The CDR3 loop reads CSVGDGVEAFF. CDR3 bases: TGCAGCGTGGGGGACGGGGTTGAAGCTTTCTTT.

The gene calls are TRBV7-9 and TRBJ2-7, with no clear D. This CDR3 is built from 11 residues. Per germline, CDR1 SEHNR and CDR2 FQNEAQ (reference sequence). Trimming took 1 base from V and 6 from J, leaving 4 bases between them. The DNA for the CDR3 is TGTGCCAGCAGCTTAGACGGCGAGCAGTACTTC. Amino acid sequence: CASSLDGEQYF.

This rearrangement joins TRBV2 to TRBJ1-1; D is possibly TRBD1 (6 bases). Germline V gene data show CDR1 as SNHLY and CDR2 as FYNNEI. The CDR3 length is 14 residues. The V end lost 4 bases, the J end lost 0 bases, and 9 bases lay between the germline ends. CDR3 sequence: CASSAAGVNTEAFF. The CDR3 region has the DNA TGTGCCAGCAGTGCGGCAGGGGTGAACACTGAAGCTTTCTTT.

As for this clone: At one of its ends the junction is not consistent with the germline gene, which may arise from a read error. The rearrangement links TRBV7-7 to TRBJ2-3, with 10 bases aligning to TRBD2. Germline V gene sequence: CDR1 SSHAT, CDR2 FNYEAQ (reference sequence). The CDR3 covers 15 residues. The CDR3 DNA is TGTGCTAGCAGCCTAGCGGGGGCTAGCACAGATACGCAGTATTTT. This sequence encodes CASSLAGASTDTQYF.

This chain connects TRBV7-8 to TRBJ1-2; 7 positions match TRBD1. The CDR3 totals 14 residues. Germline V gene sequence: CDR1 SGHVS, CDR2 FQNEAQ. With V trimmed by 3 bases and J by 0 bases, 1 base remained unmatched. CDR3 in DNA: TGTGCCAGCAGCTTCCAGGGGGCTAACTATGGCTACACCTTC. Translated, it gives CASSFQGANYGYTF.

The rearrangement joins TRBV10-3 to TRBJ2-7; 7 bases fit TRBD1. The CDR3 length is 14 residues. V was pared by 3 bases and J by 3 bases, with 5 bases of the junction left unmatched. The germline V gene encodes CDR1 ENHRY and CDR2 SYGVKD. CDR3 amino acids: CAISDSGTDYEQYF. The CDR3 nucleotides are TGTGCCATCAGTGACTCCGGGACAGACTACGAGCAGTACTTC.

This clone was counted a single time. The rearrangement uses TRBV5-1 and TRBJ2-5; perhaps TRBD1 as D (6 bases). There are 14 residues in the CDR3. V gave up 5 bases and J gave up 5 bases, with 16 bases separating them. CDR1 and CDR2 (germline): SGHRS, YFSETQ. The CDR3 DNA reads as TGCGCCAGCAGTTTGACAGGACACGGTGAGACCCAGTACTTC. Its protein is CASSLTGHGETQYF.

The rearrangement uses TRBV6-1 and TRBJ2-5; D might be TRBD2 (5 bases). V lost 2 bases to trimming and J lost 5 bases, with 12 bases between them. Germline V gene data show CDR1 as MNHNS and CDR2 as SASEGT. CDR3 length: 14 residues. CDR3 sequence reads: CASSEIPSGETQYF. The CDR3 DNA is TGTGCCAGCAGTGAAATCCCATCGGGGGAGACCCAGTACTTC.

This chain links TRBV10-1 with TRBJ1-1, with 9 bases matching TRBD1. The CDR3 consists of 14 residues. The germline V gene encodes CDR1 WNHNN and CDR2 SYGVQD (reference sequence). The V gene end was trimmed by 6 bases and the J gene end by 4 bases; junction bases not matched to a gene: 6. The DNA for the CDR3 is TGCGCCAGCAGAGCCGGGACAGGGAGCACTGAAGCTTTCTTT. Translated: CASRAGTGSTEAFF.

CDR3 sequence (DNA): TGTGCCAGCAGCTTAGCACAGGGCCCTGAAGCTTTCTTT. It is translated as CASSLAQGPEAFF. This chain links TRBV7-9 with TRBJ1-1; TRBD1 is a possible D gene (6 bases). Germline V gene sequence: CDR1 SEHNR, CDR2 FQNEAQ (reference sequence). The CDR3 sequence is 13 residues long. V was shortened by 0 bases and J by 6 bases, with 8 bases between the two germline ends.

The V call is TRBV10-1, the J call TRBJ2-7; 10 bases line up with TRBD1. After removal of 4 bases from V and 4 bases from J, the junction contained 10 bases not matched to a gene. This CDR3 is 16 amino acids long. CDR1 is WNHNN, CDR2 SYGVQD, per germline (reference sequence). The CDR3 here is CASSAGTGVLGYEQYF. The CDR3 region has the DNA TGCGCCAGCAGTGCCGGGACAGGGGTGTTGGGATACGAGCAGTACTTC.

The rearrangement joins TRBV27 to TRBJ2-1; 9 bases are shared with TRBD2. The CDR3 is 15 amino acids. Germline assignment: CDR1 MNHEY and CDR2 SMNVEV (reference sequence). The trim removed 5 bases at V and 4 bases at J, leaving 6 bases unmatched. CDR3 DNA sequence: TGTGCCAGCAGTGTCGGGACTAGCATTTACAATGAGCAGTTCTTC. The encoded protein is CASSVGTSIYNEQFF.

This clone was observed a few times. This sequence joins TRBV2 and TRBJ1-1, with 7 bases fitting TRBD1. Germline V CDR1 and CDR2: SNHLY, FYNNEI. The ends lost 6 bases at V and 1 base at J; junction bases unmatched: 8. This CDR3 is built from 15 residues. The CDR3 nucleotides read TGTGCCAGCAGGGGGGGCGGACAGGAGAACACTGAAGCTTTCTTT. Translation gives CASRGGGQENTEAFF.

V and J are TRBV5-4 and TRBJ2-1; 8 bases map to TRBD1. This CDR3 region has 17 residues. Unmatched junction bases numbered 12, after V lost 0 bases and J lost 7 bases. Germline V lookup: CDR1 SGHNT, CDR2 YYREEE (reference sequence). The CDR3 here is CASSLAGMAGGFNEQFF. Written as DNA, the CDR3 is TGTGCCAGCAGCTTGGCCGGGATGGCAGGGGGCTTTAATGAGCAGTTCTTC.

The chain couples TRBV5-1 to TRBJ1-2, with no clear D. V was trimmed by 0 bases and J by 1 base, leaving 7 bases between them. Per the germline V gene, CDR1 is SGHRS and CDR2 is YFSETQ. The CDR3 covers 14 residues. The CDR3 loop reads CASSLAGDNYGYTF. CDR3 DNA sequence: TGCGCCAGCAGCTTGGCCGGGGATAACTATGGCTACACCTTC.

The gene calls are TRBV7-9 and TRBJ1-1; TRBD1 matches 7 bases. The CDR3 has 14 residues. V lost 6 bases, J lost 6 bases, and 10 bases stayed unmatched. In germline, CDR1 is SEHNR, CDR2 FQNEAQ (reference sequence). The CDR3 bases are TGTGCCAGCAGGTTACAGGGGATTAAGGCTGAAGCTTTCTTT. This sequence encodes CASRLQGIKAEAFF.

The rearrangement uses TRBV30 and TRBJ2-7; tentative D call: TRBD1 (5 bases). Trimming stripped 0 bases from V and 4 bases from J, with 10 bases between. This CDR3 region has 13 residues. CDR1 and CDR2 (germline): GTSNPN, SVGIG (reference sequence). The CDR3 region is CAWSVNGAYEQYF. DNA for the CDR3: TGTGCCTGGAGTGTAAATGGGGCGTACGAGCAGTACTTC.

Only a few counts were recorded for this clone. Other DNA sequences in the same sample also yield this CDR3. V is TRBV27 and J is TRBJ2-3; 7 nucleotides match TRBD2. This CDR3 region has 14 residues. Trimming at V came to 2 bases and at J to 1 base, leaving 0 bases not matched to a gene. Looked up from germline, CDR1 is MNHEY and CDR2 is SMNVEV (reference sequence). CDR3 sequence: CASSLGLGTDTQYF. The CDR3 DNA reads as TGTGCCAGCAGTTTAGGACTAGGCACAGATACGCAGTATTTT.

This rearrangement joins TRBV30 to TRBJ2-5, with D hard to call. The CDR3 covers 12 residues. Deletions cut 0 bases from V and 3 bases from J, with 5 bases between. From germline, CDR1 is GTSNPN and CDR2 SVGIG (reference sequence). CDR3 DNA sequence: TGTGCCTGGAGTGTATCGGAAGAGACCCAGTACTTC. Translating gives CAWSVSEETQYF.